This T cell receptor beta chain was sequenced during a study of cytomegalovirus exposure and HLA in healthy donors. The germline V gene encodes CDR1 MRHNA and CDR2 SNTAGT. The CDR3 has 13 residues. After removal of 6 bases from V and 6 bases from J, the junction contained 3 bases not matched to a gene. Notes on the study in general: Accounts indicate the classifier identified cytomegalovirus status with strong specificity and sensitivity. The study had only CMV serostatus as immune exposure information.

This clone was detected once. Antigen specificity is unknown. Primers: 60 Vbeta forward and 13 Jbeta reverse. Profiling relied on immunoSEQ multiplex PCR, and the TCRdb table lists in-frame clones only, not all of them. The sample has some 160,000 clones; roughly 68% are singletons. The rearrangement uses TRBV6-4 and TRBJ2-1; 9 nucleotides align to TRBD1. The sequence derives from a man in his sixties in good health and CMV-seronegative. Specimen: PBMCs. CDR3 region: CASREDRGNEQFF. In nucleotides, the CDR3 is TGTGCCAGCAGAGAGGACAGGGGCAATGAGCAGTTCTTC.